This T cell receptor beta chain was sequenced in a study of response to subunit inactivated influenza vaccine. TCRdb re-derived calls from the RT-PCR reads in MiXCR, one entry per CDR3 protein. The repertoire holds just under 550,000 distinct CDR3 sequences, with less than 25% as singletons. CDR3 length: 18 amino acids. Germline V gives CDR1 SGHRS, CDR2 YFSETQ. V shed 3 bases, J shed 5 bases, and the junction held 16 bases outside the gene matches. The data were also submitted as part of a second study, on T cells expressing NK-cell markers. As reported in that work: The authors made TCR beta cDNA libraries by 5'RACE template switching. This switching added a universal primer site and UMIs. The same clonotypes also predominated in the CD3+CD56-NKG2C+ fraction of several donors.

The source material was CD4+ T cells sorted from PBMCs, sampled about 11 days after vaccination. The genes are TRBV5-1 and TRBJ2-3, with 9 bases identical to TRBD2. The TCR was taken from a man aged 50 to 60 who received an inactivated influenza vaccine. For the CDR3, the DNA is TGCGCCAGCAGCTCAAGATCCATTAGCGGGGGCGTTGAAGATACGCAGTATTTT. Amino acids: CASSSRSISGGVEDTQYF. The full variable domain, in which reference TRBV5-1 and TRBJ2-3 provide the parts outside the CDR3, is KAGVTQTPRYLIKTRGQQVTLSCSPISGHRSVSWYQQTPGQGLQFLFEYFSETQRNKGNFPGRFSGRQFSNSRSEMNVSTLELGDSALYLCASSSRSISGGVEDTQYFGPGTRLTVL.